This passage covers 10 T cell receptor beta chains from one sample sequenced in a study of cytotoxic CD8 clonotypes in ibrutinib-treated CLL. The assay was immunoSEQ multiplex PCR, and TCRdb's table has in-frame clones only and misses some. The repertoire holds around 250,000 clones, with under 80% as singletons. The specimen was PBMCs, collected after 24 months of ibrutinib treatment. All receptors derive from a human donor with chronic lymphocytic leukemia.

The chain couples TRBV6-5 to TRBJ2-7; D is possibly TRBD2 (6 bases). Germline CDR1 is MNHEY and CDR2 is SVGAGI. The CDR3 runs to 13 residues. V was trimmed by 8 bases and J by 4 bases, leaving 15 bases between them. The CDR3: CASSSGPKYEQYF. For the CDR3, the DNA is TGTGCCAGCTCCAGCGGGCCTAAATACGAGCAGTACTTC.

The chain has TRBV29-1 and TRBJ2-1, with 13 positions matching TRBD2. With 6 bases clipped from V and 10 bases from J, the junction kept 9 bases outside the gene matches. Germline CDR1 reads SQVTM; CDR2 reads ANQGSEA. CDR3 size: 14 residues. CDR3 sequence: CSVRTSGGLGEQFF. As DNA, the CDR3 is TGCAGCGTCAGGACTAGCGGGGGCTTGGGGGAGCAGTTCTTC.

The chain couples TRBV5-1 to TRBJ2-1; TRBD2 might be the D (5 bases). CDR1 SGHRS and CDR2 YFSETQ come from the germline V gene. With 4 bases removed from V and 8 bases from J, the gap between germline ends came to 25 bases. The CDR3 totals 17 residues. The DNA of the CDR3 is TGCGCCAGCAGCCCTTCATCTGGGGAGCACCTCATGCATGAGCAGTTCTTC. This codes for CASSPSSGEHLMHEQFF.

The CDR3 DNA reads TGTGCCAGTAGTTTTCAGGCGGATAGCAATCAGCCCCAGCATTTT. Translated: CASSFQADSNQPQHF. This chain links TRBV19 with TRBJ1-5; D remains ambiguous. The CDR3 is made up of 15 amino acids. Trimming removed 5 bases at V and 0 bases at J, with 11 bases between. Germline V gene lookup returns CDR1 LNHDA and CDR2 SQIVND (reference sequence).

This chain uses TRBV9 with TRBJ1-4; D gene uncertain. Trimming removed 0 bases at V and 2 bases at J, with 5 bases between. The CDR3 consists of 14 residues. Germline-derived CDR1 and CDR2 are SGDLS and YYNGEE. CDR3 amino acids: CASSVGVTNEKLFF. Here the CDR3 DNA reads TGTGCCAGCAGCGTAGGGGTGACTAATGAAAAACTGTTTTTT. The whole variable domain, filled in from reference TRBV9 and TRBJ1-4, reads DSGVTQTPKHLITATGQRVTLRCSPRSGDLSVYWYQQSLDQGLQFLIQYYNGEERAKGNILERFSAQQFPDLHSELNLSSLELGDSALYFCASSVGVTNEKLFFGSGTQLSVL.

The V gene is TRBV7-2, the J gene TRBJ1-2; D is undetermined. Germline CDR1 reads SGHTA; CDR2 reads FQGNSA. The V end lost 4 bases, the J end lost 7 bases, and 13 bases lay between the germline ends. The CDR3 spans 13 residues. The CDR3 loop is CASSWKGASGYTF. The CDR3 nucleotides read TGTGCCAGCAGCTGGAAGGGCGCGAGTGGCTACACCTTC. Based on the CDR3 plus reference TRBV7-2 and TRBJ1-2, the full variable domain is GAGVSQSPSNKVTEKGKDVELRCDPISGHTALYWYRQSLGQGLEFLIYFQGNSAPDKSGLPSDRFSAERTGGSVSTLTIQRTQQEDSAVYLCASSWKGASGYTFGSGTRLTVV.

The rearrangement links TRBV28 to TRBJ2-7; either TRBD1 or TRBD2 may fit D (5 bases each). The CDR3 spans 17 residues. The germline V gene has CDR1 MDHEN and CDR2 SYDVKM. V shed 3 bases and J shed 3 bases, with 21 bases lying between them. This chain's CDR3 is CASSFILRRVQGYEQYF. The CDR3 DNA sequence: TGTGCCAGCAGTTTCATTCTTAGGCGGGTCCAGGGCTACGAGCAGTACTTC.

This clone came up a few times. The J gene is TRBJ2-1, the V gene TRBV6-5; D is unclear. V was pared by 5 bases and J by 6 bases, with 11 bases between. The CDR3 extends over 13 amino acids. Germline CDR1 MNHEY, CDR2 SVGAGI. In DNA form, the CDR3 reads TGTGCCAGCAGTCCCCCACAGCGCAATGAGCAGTTCTTC. Its protein product is CASSPPQRNEQFF.

The rearrangement joins TRBV5-6 to TRBJ2-7; 12 positions match TRBD2. Germline-derived CDR1 and CDR2 are SGHDT and YYEEEE. The CDR3 has 15 amino acids. V was pared by 4 bases and J by 4 bases, with 6 bases of the junction left unmatched. This chain's CDR3 is CASSRRLAGEYEQYF. CDR3 nucleotides: TGTGCCAGCAGCCGGCGACTAGCGGGAGAGTACGAGCAGTACTTC.

This clone was observed a few times. The genes are TRBV11-3 and TRBJ2-1; TRBD2 aligns across 13 bases. V dropped 5 bases and J dropped 2; count of bases not matched to a gene: 6. This CDR3 is 17 amino acids long. The germline V gene encodes CDR1 SGHNT and CDR2 YENEEA. The CDR3 is CASSPTGLAGAYNEQFF. Written as DNA, the CDR3 is TGTGCCAGCAGCCCTACTGGACTAGCGGGAGCCTACAATGAGCAGTTCTTC.